These T cell receptor beta chains were read from a single sample in a study of T cells after posttransplantation cyclophosphamide. Sequencing was performed with immunoSEQ multiplex PCR; in TCRdb, only in-frame clones are kept and a portion is missing. The sample shows over 20,000 clones, none of them appearing just once. Sequenced: PBMCs. These receptors came from a man in his forties or fifties in good health, CMV-negative, and a related stem cell transplant donor. CDR3s include the opening cysteine and the closing phenylalanine or tryptophan. A D gene is named only where the DNA matches it firmly. A clone size is listed for some rows: how often the clone was seen (once, few, many), or a class if it is expanded.

TRBJ1-4	many	NA	TRBV21-1	CASSKIGQLGEKLFF	TGTGCCAGCAGCAAAATCGGACAGTTAGGGGAAAAACTGTTTTTT
TRBJ1-5	few	TRBD1	TRBV6-1	CASSRDSNQPQHF	TGTGCCAGCAGTAGGGACAGTAATCAGCCCCAGCATTTT
TRBJ2-1	many	TRBD1	TRBV18	CASSPGQALFIYNEQFF	TGTGCCAGCTCACCTGGACAGGCCCTGTTTATTTACAATGAGCAGTTCTTC
TRBJ2-7	many	NA	TRBV6-6	CASSSVYEQYF	TGTGCCAGCAGTTCGGTCTACGAGCAGTACTTC
TRBJ2-5	many	TRBD1	TRBV5-1	CASSLDRGQETQYF	TGCGCCAGCAGCTTGGACAGGGGCCAAGAGACCCAGTACTTC
TRBJ1-1	many	TRBD1	TRBV7-3	CASSVTGTGVTEAFF	TGTGCCAGCAGCGTCACCGGGACAGGGGTGACTGAAGCTTTCTTT
TRBJ2-7	many	NA	TRBV20-1	CSARDQWRAYF	TGCAGTGCTAGAGATCAATGGAGGGCGTACTTC
TRBJ2-5	many	TRBD1	TRBV6-4	CASSDSTGGRETQYF	TGTGCCAGCAGTGACTCGACAGGGGGCCGTGAGACCCAGTACTTC
TRBJ2-2	many	NA	TRBV6-1	CASSDRSRGGGELFF	TGTGCCAGCAGTGACCGCTCAAGGGGGGGCGGGGAGCTGTTTTTT
TRBJ2-7	many	NA	TRBV20-1	CSAPRAYEQYF	TGCAGTGCCCCTAGAGCCTACGAGCAGTACTTC
TRBJ1-1	many	TRBD1	TRBV9	CASSKVTGGTEAFF	TGTGCCAGCAGCAAGGTGACAGGGGGAACTGAAGCTTTCTTT
TRBJ1-2	many	TRBD1	TRBV27	CASSSIRLTGGEGYTF	TGTGCCAGCAGTTCCATACGCTTAACAGGGGGCGAGGGCTACACCTTC
TRBJ1-6	NA	NA	TRBV27	CASSLSAGWGNSPLHF	TGTGCCAGCAGTTTATCGGCAGGGTGGGGTAATTCACCCCTCCACTTT
TRBJ2-7	many	TRBD1	TRBV27	CASSFGRQGARYEQYF	TGTGCCAGCAGTTTCGGTAGGCAGGGGGCAAGATACGAGCAGTACTTC
TRBJ2-6	many	NA	TRBV30	CAWSGNRVYSGANVLTF	TGTGCCTGGAGTGGGAACAGGGTTTATTCTGGGGCCAACGTCCTGACTTTC
TRBJ1-1	many	NA	TRBV7-8	CASSLQGSETEAFF	TGTGCCAGCAGCTTACAGGGAAGTGAAACTGAAGCTTTCTTT
TRBJ2-7	NA	TRBD2	TRBV9	CASSVAPLAGGLDGHEQYF	TGTGCCAGCAGCGTAGCCCCTCTGGCGGGAGGGTTAGACGGCCACGAGCAGTACTTC
TRBJ1-1	many	NA	TRBV19	CASSMGGPNTEAFF	TGTGCCAGTAGTATGGGAGGTCCGAACACTGAAGCTTTCTTT
TRBJ1-2	NA	NA	TRBV6-5	CASSEWGRGYGYTF	TGTGCCAGCAGTGAATGGGGGCGGGGGTATGGCTACACCTTC
TRBJ1-2	many	NA	TRBV5-5	CASSQDSYGYTF	TGTGCCAGCAGCCAAGACAGCTATGGCTACACCTTC
TRBJ2-1	many	NA	TRBV29-1	CSVEVTPGGFNEQFF	TGCAGCGTTGAAGTCACCCCAGGGGGGTTCAATGAGCAGTTCTTC
TRBJ2-5	many	NA	TRBV4-1	CASSQDNGPGTQYF	TGCGCCAGCAGCCAAGACAACGGTCCGGGGACCCAGTACTTC
TRBJ2-7	many	NA	TRBV6-1	CASKLRPYEQYF	TGTGCCAGCAAGCTACGTCCCTACGAGCAGTACTTC
TRBJ2-2	many	NA	TRBV19	CASNSPRFGELFF	TGTGCCAGTAACTCACCGAGGTTCGGGGAGCTGTTTTTT
TRBJ2-5	many	TRBD1	TRBV7-6	CASSFGTGQQETQYF	TGTGCCAGCAGCTTCGGGACAGGCCAACAAGAGACCCAGTACTTC